These T cell receptor beta chains were read from a single sample in a study of PD-1 blockade in classical Hodgkin lymphoma. TCRdb's copy holds only in-frame clones and misses some; the assay was immunoSEQ multiplex PCR. The sample contains about 93,000 clones, around 80% of which appear only once. Sequences were derived from peripheral blood mononuclear cells (PBMCs), sampled before the fourth cycle of nivolumab. The receptors were sampled from a human donor with classical Hodgkin lymphoma. Each CDR3 is given with its conserved first and last residue. D genes are given only for firm matches. Size values are once, few and many counts, or a class for expanded clones, and some rows have none.

v_gene	abundance	j_gene	d_gene	CDR3nt	CDR3aa
TRBV6-4	few	TRBJ1-2	NA	TGTGCCAGCAGTGTAGAGGGCGGAAGAGGCTACACCTTC	CASSVEGGRGYTF
TRBV10-3	NA	TRBJ1-6	TRBD1	TGTGCCATCAGGACAGGGGAGAGCTCCTATAATTCACCCCTCCACTTT	CAIRTGESSYNSPLHF
TRBV5-1	NA	TRBJ2-3	TRBD1	TGCGCCAGCAGCCCGGGACAGAGCACAGATACGCAGTATTTT	CASSPGQSTDTQYF
TRBV18	NA	TRBJ1-2	NA	TGTGCCAGCTCACCATATAACAGCAACTATGGCTACACCTTC	CASSPYNSNYGYTF
TRBV5-6	NA	TRBJ1-6	TRBD1	TGTGCCAGCAGCCCCCGGACAGGGGGAAATTCACCCCTCCACTTT	CASSPRTGGNSPLHF
TRBV15	NA	TRBJ2-5	NA	TGTGCCACCAGCAGAGCGGGTAGAACGCGAGAGACCCAGTACTTC	CATSRAGRTRETQYF
TRBV25-1	NA	TRBJ2-4	NA	TGTGCCAGCAGTGAATCTACGGGGGCCAAAAACATTCAGTACTTC	CASSESTGAKNIQYF
TRBV10-3	few	TRBJ1-5	TRBD1	TGTGCCATCAGTGAGTGGGACAGGGGCAATCAGCCCCAGCATTTT	CAISEWDRGNQPQHF
TRBV5-5	NA	TRBJ2-7	NA	TGTGCCAGCAGCTTGGCCAGGGGAGGGTACGAGCAGTACTTC	CASSLARGGYEQYF
TRBV6-6	NA	TRBJ1-2	TRBD1	TGTGCCAGCAGTTACACACAGGGGGGTGGCTACACCTTC	CASSYTQGGGYTF
TRBV18	NA	TRBJ2-7	NA	TGTGCCAGCTCACCAAGACTCCCCTACGAGCAGTACTTC	CASSPRLPYEQYF
TRBV2	NA	TRBJ1-5	TRBD1	TGTGCCAGCAGGGGACAGGAGTATAGCAATCAGCCCCAGCATTTT	CASRGQEYSNQPQHF
TRBV7-2	few	TRBJ1-1	NA	TGTGCCAGCAGCTTAGGAGTCGGGGAAGAAGCTTTCTTT	CASSLGVGEEAFF
TRBV2	NA	TRBJ2-3	NA	TGTGCCAGCAGTACTACAGGGTACACAGATACGCAGTATTTT	CASSTTGYTDTQYF
TRBV19	NA	TRBJ1-5	TRBD1	TGTGCCAGTAGGAAACAGGGGACAGGCAATCAGCCCCAGCATTTT	CASRKQGTGNQPQHF
TRBV15	NA	TRBJ2-1	TRBD2	TGTGCCACCAGCAGAGAAAAAGCGGGGGGGCCCGGTAATGAGCAGTTCTTC	CATSREKAGGPGNEQFF
TRBV29-1	NA	TRBJ1-5	NA	TGCAGCGTTGTTTGGGGTTTTAATCAGCCCCAGCATTTT	CSVVWGFNQPQHF
TRBV4-2	NA	TRBJ2-7	TRBD2	TGTGCCAGCAGCCGGCCCAGTACCCCGGGACTAGCGGCCCTGGGCTACGAGCAGTACTTC	CASSRPSTPGLAALGYEQYF
TRBV6-6	NA	TRBJ2-7	NA	TGTGCCAGCAGTAGTAAAGGTCCCGACTACGAGCAGTACTTC	CASSSKGPDYEQYF
TRBV30	NA	TRBJ1-1	NA	TGTGCCTGGAGTGTACTGGGGACACCGAACACTGAAGCTTTCTTT	CAWSVLGTPNTEAFF
TRBV6-1	few	TRBJ1-4	NA	TGTGCCAGCAGTGACCGGTGGCAGGGAGATAATGAAAAACTGTTTTTT	CASSDRWQGDNEKLFF
TRBV29-1	NA	TRBJ2-5	NA	TGCAGCGTTGAGGAGGGATGGGAGACCCAGTACTTC	CSVEEGWETQYF
TRBV6-1	NA	TRBJ1-1	NA	TGTGCCAGCAGTGAACGGTTTGCTCTGAGGGGGACTGAAGCTTTCTTT	CASSERFALRGTEAFF
TRBV21-1	NA	TRBJ2-3	NA	TGTGCCAGCACCCTAGGGTCTAGCGACACAGATACGCAGTATTTT	CASTLGSSDTDTQYF
TRBV7-2	once	TRBJ2-3	TRBD2	TGTGCCAGCAGCTTCAAAGCGGGAGCAACAGATACGCAGTATTTT	CASSFKAGATDTQYF
TRBV28	NA	TRBJ2-3	NA	TGTGCCAGCAATGGGTGGGGAATAGCGGGCACAGATACGCAGTATTTT	CASNGWGIAGTDTQYF
TRBV7-8	NA	TRBJ1-4	TRBD1	TGTGCCAGCAGCCCCGGACAGGGGGTATTTACTAATGAAAAACTGTTTTTT	CASSPGQGVFTNEKLFF
TRBV4-3	NA	TRBJ1-2	NA	TGCGCCAGCAGCCAAGCCAGGCGGTGGGCCGCCTATGGCTACACCTTC	CASSQARRWAAYGYTF
TRBV5-1	NA	TRBJ2-2	TRBD1	TGCGCCAGTGGACAGGGAGCCTCCGGGGAGCTGTTTTTT	CASGQGASGELFF
TRBV10-3	NA	TRBJ2-3	NA	TGTGCCATCAAGTTAAGGGAAGATACGCAGTATTTT	CAIKLREDTQYF
TRBV6-5	NA	TRBJ1-2	NA	TGTGCCAGCAGGCAGGGTGGCTATGGCTACACCTTC	CASRQGGYGYTF
TRBV19	few	TRBJ1-6	TRBD1	TGTGCCAGTAGCTCCGGGACAGTTAATTCACCCCTCCACTTT	CASSSGTVNSPLHF
TRBV9	NA	TRBJ2-2	NA	TGTGCCAGCAGCCCTCGGGGCGATTTAAACACCGGGGAGCTGTTTTTT	CASSPRGDLNTGELFF
TRBV7-3	few	TRBJ1-2	TRBD1	TGTGCCAGCAGCTACCGGGACAGTGAGGGCTACACCTTC	CASSYRDSEGYTF
TRBV19	NA	TRBJ1-1	NA	TGTGCCAGTAGCACAATACAGGGTTTCGCTTTCTTT	CASSTIQGFAFF
TRBV5-1	NA	TRBJ1-3	TRBD1	TGCGCCAGCAGCTTGGGTTACCTAACAGGGGTTGGAAACACCATATATTTT	CASSLGYLTGVGNTIYF
TRBV5-4	once	TRBJ1-1	NA	TGTGCCAGCAGCTTGGCCATGAAGGTTTCCACTGAAGCTTTCTTT	CASSLAMKVSTEAFF
TRBV5-6	once	TRBJ1-1	NA	TGTGCCAGCAGCTTTTTCGGGGGCGCAGGCACTGAAGCTTTCTTT	CASSFFGGAGTEAFF
TRBV27	once	TRBJ1-6	NA	TGTGCCAGCAGTTTGACAGGCGTCCGTAATTCACCCCTCCACTTT	CASSLTGVRNSPLHF
TRBV4-1	NA	TRBJ2-1	NA	TGCGCCAGCAGCCAAAAAGGCCACGGGAGCTCCTACAATGAGCAGTTCTTC	CASSQKGHGSSYNEQFF